The T cell receptor beta chain under discussion was sequenced for a study of cytomegalovirus exposure and HLA in healthy donors. Study-wide points: Later analysis identified a missense DCLRE1C variant that was linked to TCR beta V- and J-gene trimming.

This clone appeared a single time. Its antigen is unknown. The donors comprised healthy bone marrow donors. CDR3 length equals 15 residues. Germline V lookup: CDR1 SGHTA, CDR2 FQGNSA. V was shortened by 2 bases and J by 0 bases, with 10 bases between the two germline ends. Amplification used 60 Vbeta primers and 13 Jbeta primers. The method was immunoSEQ multiplex PCR; TCRdb's version includes in-frame clones alone and lacks a portion of them. This table has around 200,000 clones, around 77% appearing once. The TCR comes from a young woman in good health and CMV-seropositive. The genes are TRBV7-2 and TRBJ1-2, with D tentatively TRBD1 (6 bases). The sequenced material came from PBMCs. The CDR3 protein is CASSLRGQSNYGYTF. As DNA, the CDR3 is TGTGCCAGCAGCTTAAGAGGACAGTCTAACTATGGCTACACCTTC.